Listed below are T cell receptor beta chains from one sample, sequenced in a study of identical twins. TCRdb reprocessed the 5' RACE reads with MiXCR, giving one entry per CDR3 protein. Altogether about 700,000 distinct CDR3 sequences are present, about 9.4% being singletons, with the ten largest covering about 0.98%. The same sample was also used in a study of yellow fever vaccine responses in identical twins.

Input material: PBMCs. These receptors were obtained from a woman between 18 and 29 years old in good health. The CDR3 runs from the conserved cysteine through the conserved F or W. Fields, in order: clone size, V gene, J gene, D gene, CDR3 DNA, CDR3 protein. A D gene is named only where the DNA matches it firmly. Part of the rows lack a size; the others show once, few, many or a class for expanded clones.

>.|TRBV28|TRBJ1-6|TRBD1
TGTGCCAGCAGTTCAGGAAACAGGGGGCGGAATTCACCCCTCCACTTT
CASSSGNRGRNSPLHF
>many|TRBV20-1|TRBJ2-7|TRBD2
TGCAGTGCGCGAACCCTAGCGGGAGTCCCCTACGAGCAGTACTTC
CSARTLAGVPYEQYF
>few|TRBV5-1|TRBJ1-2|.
TGCGCCAGCAGCCCCATCGAGGGGGGAAACTATGGCTACACCTTC
CASSPIEGGNYGYTF
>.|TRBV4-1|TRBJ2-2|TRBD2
TGCGCCAGCAGCCAAGATAGAAGCGGGGGGTACACCGGGGAGCTGTTTTTT
CASSQDRSGGYTGELFF
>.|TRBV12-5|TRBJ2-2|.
TGTGCTAGTGGTGAGGGGTCCGGGGAGCTGTTTTTT
CASGEGSGELFF
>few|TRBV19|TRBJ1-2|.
TGTGCCAGTAGTTCCATGATAGGGCCCCGACTCAACTATGGCTACACCTTC
CASSSMIGPRLNYGYTF
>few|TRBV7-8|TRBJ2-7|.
TGTGCCAGCAGCTTAGCTAGACGGAGCTACGAGCAGTACTTC
CASSLARRSYEQYF
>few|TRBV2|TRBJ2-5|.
TGTGCCAGCAGGGGACGGACCCAAGAGACCCAGTACTTC
CASRGRTQETQYF
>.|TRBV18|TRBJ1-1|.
TGTGCCAGCTCACCACTGGGGAAAACTGAAGCTTTCTTT
CASSPLGKTEAFF
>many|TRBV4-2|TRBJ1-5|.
TGTGCCAGCAGCCAAGTGGGGCCCGATTCTCAGCCCCAGCATTTT
CASSQVGPDSQPQHF
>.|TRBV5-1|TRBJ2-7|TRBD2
TGCGCCAGCAGCTTGGTGGGACTAGCGCCCGAGCAGTACTTC
CASSLVGLAPEQYF
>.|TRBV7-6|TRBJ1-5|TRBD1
TGTGCCAGCAGCCCCGGCGGACAGGGTTATCAGCCCCAGCATTTT
CASSPGGQGYQPQHF
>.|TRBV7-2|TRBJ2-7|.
TGTGCCAGCAGCTTAGGAAGTGTGGCGGTCAGTTACGAGCAGTACTTC
CASSLGSVAVSYEQYF
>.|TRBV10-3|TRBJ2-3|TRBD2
TGTGCCATCAAGCCCGGGACAAAGAGTACCGGGACTAGCGGGAATTTAGATACGCAGTATTTT
CAIKPGTKSTGTSGNLDTQYF
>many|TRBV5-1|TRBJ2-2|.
TGCGCCAGCAGCCCAGAGACACCCACGTACGGGGAGCTGTTTTTT
CASSPETPTYGELFF
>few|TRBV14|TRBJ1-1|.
TGTGCCAGCAGCCAAGATGGGCAGGAAGCTTTCTTT
CASSQDGQEAFF
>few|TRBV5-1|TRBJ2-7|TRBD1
TGCGCCAGCAGCTCAACCTGGGGACAGTACGAGCAGTACTTC
CASSSTWGQYEQYF
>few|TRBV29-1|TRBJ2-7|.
TGCAGCGTTGAAAGGAGGGGGGCAGGGAACGAGCAGTACTTC
CSVERRGAGNEQYF
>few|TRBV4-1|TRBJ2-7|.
TGCGCCAGCAGCCACCCGGCGCAGCGCTTGGGGGAGCAGTACTTC
CASSHPAQRLGEQYF
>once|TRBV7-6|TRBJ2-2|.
TGTGCCAGCAGCTTAAAGGGAGCGGCCGGGGAGCTGTTTTTT
CASSLKGAAGELFF
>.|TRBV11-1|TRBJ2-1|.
TGTGCCAGCAGCTTAGCGAGTGGGGGGCCCGCCCCCGGGAATGAGCAGTTCTTC
CASSLASGGPAPGNEQFF
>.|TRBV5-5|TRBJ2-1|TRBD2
TGTGCCAGCAGCTTGCCTGCGGGAGGTTTGGAGCAGTTCTTC
CASSLPAGGLEQFF
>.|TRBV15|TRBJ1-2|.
TGTGCCACCAGCAGAGATTCCGATGGGTTCTATGGCTACACCTTC
CATSRDSDGFYGYTF
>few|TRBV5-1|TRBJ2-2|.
TGCGCCAGCAGCTTCCTATCTAACACCGGGGAGCTGTTTTTT
CASSFLSNTGELFF
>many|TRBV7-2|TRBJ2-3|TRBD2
TGTGCCAGCAGCTTATGGGGACTAGCGGGGGAGAAAGATACGCAGTATTTT
CASSLWGLAGEKDTQYF
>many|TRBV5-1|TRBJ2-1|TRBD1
TGCGCCAGCAGCTTGGCCAAAGTAAGGACAGGCCGGTATGAGCAGTTCTTC
CASSLAKVRTGRYEQFF
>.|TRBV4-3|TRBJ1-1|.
TGCGCCAGCAGCCAAGATTGGTGGGAGGGAAAAGCTTTCTTT
CASSQDWWEGKAFF
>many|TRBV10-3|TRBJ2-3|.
TGTGCCATCCTCCGAGACGGCACAGATACGCAGTATTTT
CAILRDGTDTQYF
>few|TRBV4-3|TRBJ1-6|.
TGCGCCAGCAGCCAAGATGGGACCCATAATTCACCCCTCCACTTT
CASSQDGTHNSPLHF
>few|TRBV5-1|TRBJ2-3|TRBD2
TGCGCCAGCAGCTTCTCCTCGACTAGCGGGGGAACAGATACGCAGTATTTT
CASSFSSTSGGTDTQYF
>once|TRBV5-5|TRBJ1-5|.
TGTGCCAGCAGCTTGGGTCAGGGGCGCAATCAGCCCCAGCATTTT
CASSLGQGRNQPQHF
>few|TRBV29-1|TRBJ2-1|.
TGCAGCGGCTACGGGGCCAGCTCCTACAATGAGCAGTTCTTC
CSGYGASSYNEQFF
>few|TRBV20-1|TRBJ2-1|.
TGCAGTGCTAGAGAACGAGAATTCTTC
CSAREREFF
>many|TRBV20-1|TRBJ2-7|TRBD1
TGCAGTACACGAGGGGACAGGGCTCGCGAGCAGTACTTC
CSTRGDRAREQYF
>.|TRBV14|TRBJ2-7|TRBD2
TGTGCCAGCAGCCAAAGCGGGGGGTACTACGAGCAGTACTTC
CASSQSGGYYEQYF
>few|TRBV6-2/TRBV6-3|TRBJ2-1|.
TGTGCCAGCAGAGACCCTGTCCATGAGCAGTTCTTC
CASRDPVHEQFF
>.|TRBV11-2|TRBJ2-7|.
TGTGCCAGCAGCAGCGGGTTCACCTACGAGCAGTACTTC
CASSSGFTYEQYF
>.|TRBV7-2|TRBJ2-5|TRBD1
TGTGCCAGCAGCTTACACAGGGGGATGGAGACCCAGTACTTC
CASSLHRGMETQYF
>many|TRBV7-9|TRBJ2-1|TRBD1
TGTGCCAGCAGCCCACCGGGACAGGGCAGCAATGAGCAGTTCTTC
CASSPPGQGSNEQFF
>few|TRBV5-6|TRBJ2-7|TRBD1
TGTGCCAGCAGCTGGCCGACAGGGAGCGACGAGCAGTACTTC
CASSWPTGSDEQYF
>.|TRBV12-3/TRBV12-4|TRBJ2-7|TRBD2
TGTGCCAGCAGTACCCAGTCGGTAGCGGGATTTTTCTACGAGCAGTACTTC
CASSTQSVAGFFYEQYF
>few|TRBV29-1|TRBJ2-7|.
TGCAGCGTTGAAGGGGACAACTACGAGCAGTACTTC
CSVEGDNYEQYF
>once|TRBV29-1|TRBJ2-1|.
TGCAGCGTTGGTAAAACTTACAATGAGCAGTTCTTC
CSVGKTYNEQFF
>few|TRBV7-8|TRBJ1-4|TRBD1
TGTGCCAGCAGCTTAGAACTGAGGGCGTCGGACAGGGCAAATGAAAAACTGTTTTTT
CASSLELRASDRANEKLFF